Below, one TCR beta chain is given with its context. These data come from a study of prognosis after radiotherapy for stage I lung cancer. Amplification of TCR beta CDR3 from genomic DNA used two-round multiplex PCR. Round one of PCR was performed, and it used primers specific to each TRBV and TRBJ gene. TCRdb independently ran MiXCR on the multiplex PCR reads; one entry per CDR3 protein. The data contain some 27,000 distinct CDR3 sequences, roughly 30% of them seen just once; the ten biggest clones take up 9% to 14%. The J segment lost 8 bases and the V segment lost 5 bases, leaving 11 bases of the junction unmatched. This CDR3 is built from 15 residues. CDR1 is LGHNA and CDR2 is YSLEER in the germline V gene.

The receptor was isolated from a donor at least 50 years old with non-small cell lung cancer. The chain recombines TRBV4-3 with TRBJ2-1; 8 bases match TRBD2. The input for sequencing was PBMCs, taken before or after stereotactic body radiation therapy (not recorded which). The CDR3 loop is CASSNGVAGLDEQFF. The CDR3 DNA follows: TGCGCCAGCAGCAACGGGGTAGCGGGACTGGATGAGCAGTTCTTC.